This TCR beta chain was recorded in a study of metastatic and nonmetastatic thyroid tumors. Looking at the study overall: Thyroid patients, malignant and benign, had repertoires compared across blood and tumor or nodule tissue. Study-wide results and limits: Patients with malignant thyroid tumors reportedly had significantly higher TCR beta diversity than those with benign nodules, in blood and tumor.

Patients underwent thyroid surgery, and none had received any treatment before it. The CDR3 has 15 amino acids. The germline gives CDR1 KGHSH, CDR2 LQKENI. Authors' analysis steps: To classify distant metastasis in papillary thyroid cancer, a model was built from CDR3 differences across clinicopathological groups. TCRdb re-called the PCR reads via MiXCR. These V and J calls originate from TCRdb's pipeline instead of the authors' own analysis. Here the sample spans over 7,500 clones, roughly 30% being singletons. About this clone: Its antigen is as yet unknown. The germline gene is not matched at one end of the junction; a read error may be the cause.

The receptor was derived from a female donor with papillary thyroid cancer or a benign thyroid nodule (not recorded which). Some clones in this sample may be carry-over from other donors' samples. What was sequenced was tumor tissue. The chain couples TRBV18 to TRBJ2-7, with unresolved D. The CDR3: CASSPPDWGSYEQYF. Here the CDR3 DNA reads TGCGCCAGCTCACCACCTGATTGGGGCTCCTACGAGCAGTACTTC. The complete variable domain, with remaining parts taken from reference TRBV18 and TRBJ2-7, reads NAGVMQNPRHLVRRRGQEARLRCSPMKGHSHVYWYRQLPEEGLKFMVYLQKENIIDESGMPKERFSAEFPKEGPSILRIQQVVRGDSAAYFCASSPPDWGSYEQYFGPGTRLTVT.